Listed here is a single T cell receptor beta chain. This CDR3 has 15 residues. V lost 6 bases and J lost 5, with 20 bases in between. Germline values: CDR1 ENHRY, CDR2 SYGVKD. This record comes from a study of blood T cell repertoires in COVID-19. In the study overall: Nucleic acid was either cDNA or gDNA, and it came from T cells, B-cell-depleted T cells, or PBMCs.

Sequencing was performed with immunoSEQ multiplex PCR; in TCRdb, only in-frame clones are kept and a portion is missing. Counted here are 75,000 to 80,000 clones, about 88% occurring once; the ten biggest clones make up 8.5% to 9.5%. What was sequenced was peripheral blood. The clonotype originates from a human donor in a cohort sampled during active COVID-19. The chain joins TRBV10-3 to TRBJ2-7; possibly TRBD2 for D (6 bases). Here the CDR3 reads CAIRASSGPHHEQYF. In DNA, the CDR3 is TGTGCCATCAGAGCCTCGAGCGGGCCGCACCACGAGCAGTACTTC.